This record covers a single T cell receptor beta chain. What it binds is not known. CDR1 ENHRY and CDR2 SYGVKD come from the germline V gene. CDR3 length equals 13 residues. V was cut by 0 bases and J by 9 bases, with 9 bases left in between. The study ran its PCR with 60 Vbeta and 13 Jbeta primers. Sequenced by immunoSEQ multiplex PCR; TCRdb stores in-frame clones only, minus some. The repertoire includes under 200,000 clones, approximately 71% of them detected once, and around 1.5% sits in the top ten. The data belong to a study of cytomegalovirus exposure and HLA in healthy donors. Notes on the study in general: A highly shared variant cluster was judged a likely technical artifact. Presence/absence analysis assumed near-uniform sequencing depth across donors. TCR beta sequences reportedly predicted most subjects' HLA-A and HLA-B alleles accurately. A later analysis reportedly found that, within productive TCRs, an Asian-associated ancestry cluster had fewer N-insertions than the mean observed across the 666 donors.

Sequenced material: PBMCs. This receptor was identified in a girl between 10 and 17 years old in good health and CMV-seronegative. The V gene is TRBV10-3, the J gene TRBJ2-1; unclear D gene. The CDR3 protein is CAISESTRPEQFF. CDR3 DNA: TGTGCCATCAGTGAGTCGACTCGGCCTGAGCAGTTCTTC.